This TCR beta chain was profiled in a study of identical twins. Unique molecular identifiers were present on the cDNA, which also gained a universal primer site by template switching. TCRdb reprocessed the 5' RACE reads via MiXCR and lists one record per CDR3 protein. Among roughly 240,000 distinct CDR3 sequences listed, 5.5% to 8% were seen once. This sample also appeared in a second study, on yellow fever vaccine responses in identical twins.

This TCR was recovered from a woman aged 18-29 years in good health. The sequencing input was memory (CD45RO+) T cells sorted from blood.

In nucleotides, the CDR3 is TGTGCCAGCAAAGGACAGGGGGCTGGGGAGCTGTTTTTT. It yields the protein CASKGQGAGELFF. V and J are TRBV12-3 or TRBV12-4 and TRBJ2-2; 11 bases map to TRBD1. Trimming at V came to 7 bases and at J to 8 bases, leaving 3 bases not matched to a gene. This CDR3 spans 13 amino acids.